The clone carrying this T cell receptor (beta chain) was found a few times. The source of the sample is a study of blood T cell repertoires in COVID-19. As for the study in general: Sites across the United States, Italy and Spain contributed samples from acute and convalescent COVID-19. PBMCs, B-cell-depleted T cells, or T cells provided the cDNA or gDNA that made up the material.

CDR3 size: 17 residues. Original analysis: How many nucleated cells were present was estimated from reference gene primer amplification. Clones were sequenced by immunoSEQ multiplex PCR, and TCRdb holds only the in-frame ones, with some missing. From that table come the V and J calls and clone size; the DNA was used to work out D and trimming. Here the sample spans nearly 45,000 clones, around 85% being singletons. This TCR derives from a woman of 80 years or more with acute or convalescent COVID-19. The chain links TRBV21-1 to TRBJ1-5. TRBV21-1 is designated a pseudogene. The sample consisted of peripheral blood. The CDR3 DNA reads TGTGCCAGCAGCAAAGAGTTTCGTAGAGGGAGGAATCAGCCCCAGCATTTT. Translated: CASSKEFRRGRNQPQHF.